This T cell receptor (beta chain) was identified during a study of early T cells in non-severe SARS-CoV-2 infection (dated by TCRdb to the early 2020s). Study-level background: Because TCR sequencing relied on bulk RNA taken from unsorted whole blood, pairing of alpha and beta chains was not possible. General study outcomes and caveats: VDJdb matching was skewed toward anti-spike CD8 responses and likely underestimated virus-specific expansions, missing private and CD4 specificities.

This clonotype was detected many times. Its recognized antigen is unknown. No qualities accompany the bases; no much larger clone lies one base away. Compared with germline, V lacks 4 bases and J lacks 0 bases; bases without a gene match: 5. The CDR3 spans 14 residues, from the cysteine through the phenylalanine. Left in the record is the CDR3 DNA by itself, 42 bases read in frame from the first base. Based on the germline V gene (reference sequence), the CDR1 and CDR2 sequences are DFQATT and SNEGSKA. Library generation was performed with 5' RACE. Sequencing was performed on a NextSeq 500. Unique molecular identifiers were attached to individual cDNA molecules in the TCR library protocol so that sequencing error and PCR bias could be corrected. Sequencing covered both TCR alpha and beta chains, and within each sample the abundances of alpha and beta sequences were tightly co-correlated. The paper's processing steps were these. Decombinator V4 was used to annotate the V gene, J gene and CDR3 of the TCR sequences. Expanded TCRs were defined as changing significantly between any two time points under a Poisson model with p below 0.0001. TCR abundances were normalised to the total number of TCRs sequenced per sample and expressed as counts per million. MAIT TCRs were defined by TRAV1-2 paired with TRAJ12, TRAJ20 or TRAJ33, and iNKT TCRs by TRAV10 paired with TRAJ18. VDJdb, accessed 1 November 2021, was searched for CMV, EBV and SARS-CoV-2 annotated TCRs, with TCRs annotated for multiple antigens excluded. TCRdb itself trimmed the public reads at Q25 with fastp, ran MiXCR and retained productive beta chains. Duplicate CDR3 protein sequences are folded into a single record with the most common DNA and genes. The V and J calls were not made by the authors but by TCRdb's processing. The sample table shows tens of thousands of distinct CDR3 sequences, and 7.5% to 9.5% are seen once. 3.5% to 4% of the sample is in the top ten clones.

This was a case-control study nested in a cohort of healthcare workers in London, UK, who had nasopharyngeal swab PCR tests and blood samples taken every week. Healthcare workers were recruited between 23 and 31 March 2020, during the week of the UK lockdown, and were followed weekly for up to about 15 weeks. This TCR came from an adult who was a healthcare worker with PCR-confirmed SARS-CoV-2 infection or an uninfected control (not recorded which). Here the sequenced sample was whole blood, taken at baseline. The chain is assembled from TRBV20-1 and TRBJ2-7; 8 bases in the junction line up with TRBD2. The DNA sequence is TGCAGTGCTACCCGCGGGGGGTACTCCTACGAGCAGTACTTC. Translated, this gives CSATRGGYSYEQYF.